The next 13 T cell receptor beta chains were all read from a single sample in a study of T cell responses to AZD1222 COVID-19 vaccine. Clones were read by immunoSEQ multiplex PCR, and TCRdb kept only the in-frame ones, dropping some. The sample records over 130,000 clones, nearly 95% being singletons. Here the sequenced sample was peripheral blood, taken 28 days after the second AZD1222 dose. Receptors originate from an adult who received the AZD1222 COVID-19 vaccine.

The chain carries TRBV2 and TRBJ2-2; D is undetermined. The V end lost 2 bases, the J end lost 0 bases, and 4 bases lay between the germline ends. This CDR3 is built from 14 residues. Germline V gene sequence: CDR1 SNHLY, CDR2 FYNNEI. CDR3: CASSEIANTGELFF. The CDR3 DNA reads TGTGCCAGCAGTGAAATAGCGAACACCGGGGAGCTGTTTTTT.

The chain is built from TRBV19 and TRBJ1-2; a weak D match, TRBD1 (5 bases). This CDR3 has 13 amino acids. V gave up 6 bases and J gave up 4 bases, with 12 bases separating them. Germline CDR1 reads LNHDA; CDR2 reads SQIVND (reference sequence). The CDR3 region has the DNA TGTGCCAGTAGACGGGGGGTCCGCTATGGCTACACCTTC. This codes for CASRRGVRYGYTF.

V and J are TRBV5-1 and TRBJ1-6, with TRBD1 as a possible D gene (6 bases). Germline CDR1 SGHRS, CDR2 YFSETQ. The CDR3 contains 14 residues. Between the trimmed V and J ends, which lost 4 bases and 5 bases, there was a span of 10 bases. The CDR3 protein is CASSPTGNNSPLHF. The CDR3 DNA reads as TGCGCCAGCAGCCCCACAGGGAATAATTCACCCCTCCACTTT. Combining the CDR3 with reference TRBV5-1 and TRBJ1-6 gives the whole variable domain KAGVTQTPRYLIKTRGQQVTLSCSPISGHRSVSWYQQTPGQGLQFLFEYFSETQRNKGNFPGRFSGRQFSNSRSEMNVSTLELGDSALYLCASSPTGNNSPLHFGNGTRLTVT.

The CDR3 here is CASSLVESTGELFF. For the CDR3, the DNA is TGTGCCAGCAGCTTGGTAGAAAGCACCGGGGAGCTGTTTTTT. This chain connects TRBV5-6 to TRBJ2-2; no clear D gene. Germline V lookup: CDR1 SGHDT, CDR2 YYEEEE. This CDR3 region has 14 residues. Trimming removed 0 bases at V and 4 bases at J, with 7 bases between.

This clone was recorded once. J is TRBJ2-2 and V is TRBV7-6; 8 bases agree with TRBD1. J lost 4 bases, V lost 5 bases, and 9 bases had no gene match. This CDR3 comprises 16 residues. Germline V gives CDR1 SGHVS, CDR2 FNYEAQ. The DNA of the CDR3 is TGTGCCAGCAGCCCCGGACAGGGCGAGGGCACCGGGGAGCTGTTTTTT. It translates to CASSPGQGEGTGELFF.

This chain uses TRBV7-2 with TRBJ1-2; D possibly corresponds to TRBD1 (6 bases). V shed 2 bases and J shed 6 bases, with 13 bases lying between them. The CDR3 length is 14 residues. In germline, CDR1 is SGHTA, CDR2 FQGNSA. For the CDR3, the DNA is TGTGCCAGCAGCTTAACAGGGCCCCCTAATGGCTACACCTTC. Its translation is CASSLTGPPNGYTF.

This clone has only a few counts. This chain connects TRBV13 to TRBJ2-1, with unresolved D. The CDR3 runs to 13 residues. Germline lookup yields CDR1 PRHDT and CDR2 FYEKMQ (reference sequence). Deletions cut 3 bases from V and 6 bases from J, with 9 bases between. CDR3 sequence: CASSLGFRNEQFF. The DNA of the CDR3 is TGTGCCAGCAGCTTGGGATTTCGCAATGAGCAGTTCTTC. The entire variable domain, with the rest obtained from reference TRBV13 and TRBJ2-1, is as follows: AAGVIQSPRHLIKEKRETATLKCYPIPRHDTVYWYQQGPGQDPQFLISFYEKMQSDKGSIPDRFSAQQFSDYHSELNMSSLELGDSALYFCASSLGFRNEQFFGPGTRLTVL.

The CDR3 sequence: CASSFDQEAEAFF. CDR3 in DNA: TGCGCCAGCAGCTTTGATCAGGAAGCTGAAGCTTTCTTT. The rearrangement uses TRBV5-1 and TRBJ1-1; no firm D call. The CDR3 contains 13 residues. V was clipped by 2 bases and J by 6 bases, with 11 bases between them. Germline CDR1 SGHRS, CDR2 YFSETQ. The variable domain in full, with the rest retrieved from reference TRBV5-1 and TRBJ1-1, is KAGVTQTPRYLIKTRGQQVTLSCSPISGHRSVSWYQQTPGQGLQFLFEYFSETQRNKGNFPGRFSGRQFSNSRSEMNVSTLELGDSALYLCASSFDQEAEAFFGQGTRLTVV.

The V gene is TRBV25-1, the J gene TRBJ1-1; 8 nucleotides agree with TRBD1. This CDR3 comprises 15 residues. Germline V gene sequence: CDR1 MGHDK, CDR2 SYGVNS. V gave up 1 base and J gave up 5 bases; unmatched junction bases: 6. CDR3 in DNA: TGTGCCAGCAGTGAATCAGGGGGCAGGGGAACTGAAGCTTTCTTT. Protein sequence: CASSESGGRGTEAFF.

The V gene is TRBV6-5, the J gene TRBJ2-3; D gene unclear. The length of the CDR3 is 15 residues. CDR1 and CDR2 (germline): MNHEY, SVGAGI. V shed 6 bases and J shed 3 bases, with 16 bases lying between them. This CDR3 reads CASRLLRWGTDTQYF. The CDR3 bases are TGTGCCAGCAGGCTTCTCCGGTGGGGAACAGATACGCAGTATTTT.

The chain carries TRBV7-3 and TRBJ2-1, with 7 bases identical to TRBD2. The CDR3 is 15 residues long. Germline V gene lookup returns CDR1 SGHTA and CDR2 FQGTGA. The V gene end was trimmed by 1 base and the J gene end by 6 bases; junction bases not matched to a gene: 6. The DNA of the CDR3 is TGTGCCAGCAGCTTAAGCGGGGGATTCGTCAATGAGCAGTTCTTC. Translation gives CASSLSGGFVNEQFF. The variable domain in full, completed from reference TRBV7-3 and TRBJ2-1, reads GAGVSQTPSNKVTEKGKYVELRCDPISGHTALYWYRQSLGQGPEFLIYFQGTGAADDSGLPNDRFFAVRPEGSVSTLKIQRTERGDSAVYLCASSLSGGFVNEQFFGPGTRLTVL.

This clone was seen once. This chain uses TRBV2 with TRBJ2-1; D may be TRBD2 (6 bases). Germline V gives CDR1 SNHLY, CDR2 FYNNEI. The CDR3 is made up of 17 amino acids. The V and J ends lost 6 bases and 0 bases respectively, with 18 bases between them. The CDR3 DNA reads as TGTGCCAGCAGCGAAAGGGCTAGCGCGAGCTCCTACAATGAGCAGTTCTTC. It is translated as CASSERASASSYNEQFF.

The chain recombines TRBV10-3 with TRBJ2-1; 12 positions agree with TRBD1. Germline CDR1 ENHRY, CDR2 SYGVKD. CDR3 length: 14 residues. The trim removed 7 bases at V and 8 bases at J, leaving 6 bases unmatched. The CDR3, as DNA: TGTGCCATCAAGGGACAGGGGGCTCTGCATGAGCAGTTCTTC. Translating gives CAIKGQGALHEQFF.